The 32 T cell receptor beta chains listed next were all sequenced from one sample in a study of untreated major depressive disorder. No antigen has been assigned to these receptors. Only in-frame clones appear in the TCRdb table, and some are missing; sequencing was by immunoSEQ multiplex PCR. The sample records approximately 15,000 clones, 80% to 95% being singletons. General study findings and limits: CD4+ T cells from depressed patients used TRBV05-01 (Vbeta 5.1) more often than controls.

Sequenced input: CD4+ T cells from PBMCs. All receptors derive from a young man with major depressive disorder.

The chain employs TRBV13 and TRBJ2-5; 7 positions agree with TRBD1. From germline, CDR1 is PRHDT and CDR2 FYEKMQ (reference sequence). The CDR3 runs to 15 residues. The V segment lost 5 bases and the J segment 5 bases; nucleotides outside the gene matches: 11. This CDR3 is CASSLPKTGMETQYF. CDR3 nucleotide sequence: TGTGCCAGCAGCCTGCCGAAGACAGGGATGGAGACCCAGTACTTC.

This chain joins TRBV7-9 and TRBJ1-4, with 8 bases lining up with TRBD1. Looked up from germline, CDR1 is SEHNR and CDR2 is FQNEAQ (reference sequence). The CDR3 spans 14 residues. V shed 3 bases and J 4 bases; nucleotides not matched to a gene: 1. In DNA, the CDR3 is TGTGCCAGCAGCTTGACAGGGGTTAATGAAAAACTGTTTTTT. Translation: CASSLTGVNEKLFF.

The chain carries TRBV27 and TRBJ2-1; 9 bases map to TRBD2. The CDR3 spans 15 residues. From germline, CDR1 is MNHEY and CDR2 SMNVEV (reference sequence). V lost 9 bases, J lost 5 bases, and 11 bases stayed unmatched. CDR3 bases: TGTGCCAGTAGAAGAAGCGGGGGGCAGAACAATGAGCAGTTCTTC. Translation gives CASRRSGGQNNEQFF.

The chain couples TRBV6-4 to TRBJ2-2, with D possibly being TRBD1 (6 bases). Trimming cost V 5 bases and J 2 bases, with 9 bases left between them. The CDR3 is made up of 14 amino acids. Germline loops: CDR1 MRHNA, CDR2 SNTAGT. The CDR3 loop reads CASSRDTNTGELFF. The CDR3 region has the DNA TGTGCCAGCAGTCGGGACACCAACACCGGGGAGCTGTTTTTT.

The chain joins TRBV7-9 to TRBJ1-2, with 8 bases matching TRBD1. J was trimmed by 2 bases and V by 5 bases; bases with no gene match: 7. The germline V gene encodes CDR1 SEHNR and CDR2 FQNEAQ (reference sequence). CDR3 length equals 15 residues. The CDR3 here is CASSHPRDRNYGYTF. The CDR3, as DNA: TGTGCCAGCAGCCACCCTCGGGACAGGAACTATGGCTACACCTTC.

Points on this clone: In the same sample, other DNA sequences code for this CDR3. The chain links TRBV7-3 to TRBJ2-7; tentatively, D is TRBD2 (5 bases). Germline CDR1 SGHTA, CDR2 FQGTGA. The V end was cut by 5 bases, the J end by 6 bases, with 11 bases between. CDR3 size: 12 residues. The CDR3 DNA sequence: TGTGCCAGCAGCCGGGCCGGAGGCGAGCAGTACTTC. Translating it yields CASSRAGGEQYF.

The chain couples TRBV10-3 to TRBJ1-2, with D possibly matching TRBD1 (5 bases). Trimming left V 6 bases short and J 1 base short, with 12 bases between. The CDR3 has 14 residues. CDR1 is ENHRY and CDR2 is SYGVKD in the germline V gene. DNA of the CDR3: TGTGCCATCAGGGGGCAGGGTCATAACTATGGCTACACCTTC. Translating it yields CAIRGQGHNYGYTF.

The chain combines TRBV10-3 with TRBJ2-7; weak D call: TRBD1 (5 bases). V was clipped by 3 bases and J by 0 bases, with 9 bases between them. The CDR3 is 14 amino acids. Germline lookup yields CDR1 ENHRY and CDR2 SYGVKD. The CDR3 sequence: CAISDGRASYEQYF. The DNA of the CDR3 is TGTGCCATCAGTGATGGCAGGGCCTCCTACGAGCAGTACTTC.

Only a few counts were recorded for this clone. V and J are TRBV6-1 and TRBJ1-3; D call uncertain. Per germline, CDR1 MNHNS and CDR2 SASEGT. The V and J ends lost 5 bases and 8 bases respectively, with 13 bases between them. This CDR3 has 13 residues. The CDR3 here is CASSPPGMDTIYF. The CDR3 DNA is TGTGCCAGCAGTCCACCGGGGATGGACACCATATATTTT.

J is TRBJ1-3 and V is TRBV14; the D gene is possibly TRBD1 (5 bases). CDR1 and CDR2 (germline): SGHDN, FVKESK. Trimming cost V 3 bases and J 6 bases, with 12 bases left between them. The CDR3 sequence is 14 residues long. The CDR3 reads CASSHSGQPNTIYF. As DNA, the CDR3 is TGTGCCAGCAGCCACTCCGGACAACCAAACACCATATATTTT.

This chain uses TRBV27 with TRBJ1-1, with D possibly TRBD1 on 5 matching bases. This CDR3 is 16 amino acids long. V dropped 6 bases and J dropped 3 bases, with 20 bases sitting between them. Germline values: CDR1 MNHEY, CDR2 SMNVEV (reference sequence). The CDR3, as DNA: TGTGCCAGCAGCAACCCCCCGGTGGGGGTGGACACTGAAGCTTTCTTT. As protein: CASSNPPVGVDTEAFF.

The chain joins TRBV7-9 to TRBJ2-6; D possibly matches TRBD1 or TRBD2 (5 bases each). V lost 6 bases and J lost 0, with 12 bases in between. CDR3 length equals 16 residues. CDR1 and CDR2 (germline): SEHNR, FQNEAQ (reference sequence). In DNA, the CDR3 is TGTGCCAGCAGACATAGTGGGGGCTCTGGGGCCAACGTCCTGACTTTC. It encodes CASRHSGGSGANVLTF.

The chain has TRBV21-1 and TRBJ2-7; TRBD1 reflects the table's D call only, with no check against the DNA. TRBV21-1 is annotated as a pseudogene. This CDR3 spans 9 amino acids. The CDR3 nucleotides read TGTGCCAGTCCGGGACAGACCTACTTC. Residues: CASPGQTYF.

The chain recombines TRBV9 with TRBJ1-6; 7 bases align to TRBD1. From germline, CDR1 is SGDLS and CDR2 YYNGEE. This CDR3 has 13 residues. V lost 5 bases and J lost 6; bases outside the gene matches: 2. CDR3 nucleotide sequence: TGTGCCAGCAGACAGGGGCGTAATTCACCCCTCCACTTT. It specifies CASRQGRNSPLHF.

The count of this clone is one. V gene TRBV5-6 combines with J gene TRBJ2-6; tentatively, D is TRBD1 (5 bases). V lost 1 base to trimming and J lost 2 bases, with 10 bases between them. The CDR3 runs 16 residues. Germline values: CDR1 SGHDT, CDR2 YYEEEE. DNA of the CDR3: TGTGCCAGCAGCTTGACCAGGACAACTGGGGCCAACGTCCTGACTTTC. Encoded protein: CASSLTRTTGANVLTF.

Notes on this clone: This CDR3 is also generated by other DNA sequences in the sample. The chain is built from TRBV7-3 and TRBJ2-7; TRBD2 aligns across 9 bases. The CDR3 is 12 amino acids. Germline lookup yields CDR1 SGHTA and CDR2 FQGTGA. With V trimmed by 5 bases and J by 6 bases, 2 bases remained unmatched. The CDR3 region has the DNA TGTGCCAGCAGCAGAGCGGGGGGCGAGCAGTACTTC. Its protein product is CASSRAGGEQYF.

V usage is TRBV10-1 and J usage is TRBJ2-3, with 8 bases fitting TRBD1. V gave up 0 bases and J gave up 3 bases; unmatched junction bases: 8. Germline loops: CDR1 WNHNN, CDR2 SYGVQD (reference sequence). This CDR3 is built from 17 residues. This CDR3 reads CASSESKGTGVTDTQYF. The CDR3 DNA follows: TGCGCCAGCAGTGAGTCGAAAGGGACAGGAGTGACAGATACGCAGTATTTT.

V usage is TRBV4-1 and J usage is TRBJ2-6; 7 bases line up with TRBD2. The CDR3 runs 16 residues. V trimming: 4 bases; J trimming: 3 bases; junction bases outside the gene matches: 6. Germline V lookup: CDR1 MGHRA, CDR2 YSYEKL. This chain's CDR3 is CASSPGEGLGANVLTF. The CDR3 nucleotides are TGCGCCAGCAGCCCGGGGGAGGGACTTGGGGCCAACGTCCTGACTTTC.

The chain employs TRBV30 and TRBJ1-1, with D unclear. V lost 1 base to trimming and J lost 8 bases, with 14 bases between them. The CDR3 is 13 amino acids. CDR1 is GTSNPN and CDR2 is SVGIG in the germline V gene (reference sequence). The CDR3 nucleotides read TGTGCCTGGAGTGCCAGACACGCCGGGGAAGCTTTCTTT. Translated, it gives CAWSARHAGEAFF.

The gene calls are TRBV5-5 and TRBJ2-6, with D perhaps TRBD2 (5 bases). The germline CDR1 and CDR2 sequences are SGHKS and YYEKEE (reference sequence). CDR3 length equals 17 residues. Trimming cost V 0 bases and J 2 bases, with 12 bases left between them. The CDR3 reads CASSLGVSGTGANVLTF. CDR3 in DNA: TGTGCCAGCAGCTTGGGGGTCTCCGGGACTGGGGCCAACGTCCTGACTTTC.

The chain is built from TRBV5-4 and TRBJ2-3, with 8 bases lining up with TRBD2. Unmatched junction bases numbered 7, after V lost 7 bases and J lost 6 bases. The CDR3 extends over 13 amino acids. Per germline, CDR1 SGHNT and CDR2 YYREEE (reference sequence). The DNA for the CDR3 is TGTGCCAGCCAGGGACTAGGAGGGGATACGCAGTATTTT. It translates to CASQGLGGDTQYF.

V gene TRBV19 combines with J gene TRBJ1-6; weak D call: TRBD1 (5 bases). Germline lookup yields CDR1 LNHDA and CDR2 SQIVND (reference sequence). The V and J ends lost 2 bases and 15 bases respectively, with 11 bases between them. There are 12 residues in the CDR3. The DNA of the CDR3 is TGTGCCAGTAGTATACCACCGGGACTCCTCCACTTT. This gives the protein CASSIPPGLLHF.

The chain couples TRBV5-1 to TRBJ1-6; D might be TRBD1 (5 bases). The ends were cut back, 4 bases at V and 7 bases at J, with 15 bases in the middle. CDR3 length: 15 amino acids. Germline CDR1 and CDR2: SGHRS and YFSETQ. The CDR3 nucleotides are TGCGCCAGCAGCCCACGCGGGGGGGAAAATTCACCCCTCCACTTT. Its protein product is CASSPRGGENSPLHF.

V usage is TRBV19 and J usage is TRBJ2-7; D gene unclear. CDR1 and CDR2 from the germline V gene are LNHDA and SQIVND (reference sequence). CDR3 length equals 16 residues. V was cut by 4 bases and J by 4 bases, with 20 bases left in between. Here the CDR3 reads CASSRLSVFGLYEQYF. The CDR3 nucleotides are TGTGCCAGTAGTAGACTCAGCGTTTTCGGGCTATACGAGCAGTACTTC.

The genes are TRBV28 and TRBJ2-7; TRBD1 matches 7 bases. V lost 5 bases to trimming and J lost 3 bases; unmatched junction nucleotides: 10. Germline V gives CDR1 MDHEN, CDR2 SYDVKM. The CDR3 runs 15 residues. The CDR3 loop reads CASSPHAGQVYEQYF. The CDR3 DNA reads TGTGCCAGCAGTCCTCATGCCGGACAGGTCTACGAGCAGTACTTC.

This sequence joins TRBV5-4 and TRBJ2-7, with D perhaps TRBD2 (6 bases). Germline V gene lookup returns CDR1 SGHNT and CDR2 YYREEE (reference sequence). Trimming removed 3 bases from V and 2 bases from J, with 15 bases in between. The CDR3 is 15 residues long. The CDR3 here is CASSYAGTVTYEQYF. The CDR3 nucleotides are TGTGCCAGCAGCTATGCGGGGACTGTTACCTACGAGCAGTACTTC.

The V call is TRBV30, the J call TRBJ1-4; maybe TRBD1 (5 bases). V shed 2 bases and J shed 7 bases, with 11 bases lying between them. The CDR3 contains 13 residues. Germline CDR1 and CDR2: GTSNPN and SVGIG (reference sequence). The CDR3 loop is CAWSFQGIEKLFF. Here the CDR3 DNA reads TGTGCCTGGAGTTTTCAGGGAATTGAAAAACTGTTTTTT.

The gene calls are TRBV12-5 and TRBJ1-1; weak D call: TRBD1 (6 bases). The germline V and J ends were trimmed by 3 bases and 6 bases, with 14 bases remaining between them. The CDR3 is 14 residues long. From germline, CDR1 is LGHNT and CDR2 FRNRAP. The CDR3, as DNA: TGTGCTAGTGGTTTAGGGGGGGGAATGGCTGAAGCTTTCTTT. This sequence encodes CASGLGGGMAEAFF.

The J gene is TRBJ1-2, the V gene TRBV6-1; TRBD1 matches 9 bases. V shed 1 base, J shed 2 bases, and the junction held 5 bases outside the gene matches. Germline CDR1 is MNHNS and CDR2 is SASEGT. This CDR3 spans 16 amino acids. The CDR3 is CASSEGDRVTNYGYTF. The DNA of the CDR3 is TGTGCCAGCAGTGAAGGGGACAGGGTAACGAACTATGGCTACACCTTC.

V and J are TRBV9 and TRBJ1-1; D not certain. Germline V gives CDR1 SGDLS, CDR2 YYNGEE. The germline V and J ends were trimmed by 4 bases and 4 bases, with 8 bases remaining between them. The CDR3 is 12 amino acids. CDR3 residues: CASSREGTEAFF. CDR3 nucleotides: TGTGCCAGCAGCCGCGAAGGCACTGAAGCTTTCTTT.

This chain links TRBV4-2 with TRBJ2-3; D ambiguous. Trimming pared 1 base from V and 0 bases from J, leaving 8 bases between. From germline, CDR1 is LGHNA and CDR2 YNFKEQ. The CDR3 sequence is 15 residues long. This chain's CDR3 is CASSQAPHSTDTQYF. The CDR3 DNA reads TGTGCCAGCAGCCAAGCCCCCCACAGCACAGATACGCAGTATTTT.

This clone was seen once. This sequence joins TRBV10-3 and TRBJ2-7; D unresolved. The CDR3 is made up of 11 amino acids. Per germline, CDR1 ENHRY and CDR2 SYGVKD. Trimming removed 10 bases at V and 4 bases at J, with 11 bases between. The CDR3 DNA follows: TGTGCCACCTCCGATTCTTACGAGCAGTACTTC. This codes for CATSDSYEQYF.